These 21 T cell receptor beta chains originate from one sample sequenced in a study of HIV-infected patients and healthy controls. The repertoire came from unfractionated whole blood and reflected all unsorted peripheral T cells. Around 0.5 ug RNA was reverse transcribed with alpha and beta constant-region primers. Separate chain-specific third strand synthesis with multiplexing indices produced the alpha and beta libraries. TCRdb independently ran MiXCR on the 5' RACE reads; one entry per CDR3 protein. Of roughly 8,900 distinct CDR3 sequences in the sample, about 5.8% are singletons; the top ten hold roughly 8%. Sequencing input: blood. Receptors were obtained from an adult in good health.

This clonotype was seen repeatedly, ten times or more. This sequence joins TRBV9 and TRBJ2-1; possibly TRBD2 for D (5 bases). The germline V gene encodes CDR1 SGDLS and CDR2 YYNGEE. The length of the CDR3 is 16 residues. The germline V and J ends were trimmed by 4 bases and 2 bases, with 16 bases remaining between them. The CDR3 is CASSPSDCPPYNEQFF. CDR3 DNA sequence: TGTGCCAGCAGCCCTTCGGACTGTCCACCCTACAATGAGCAGTTCTTC.

This clonotype was recorded many times. The chain joins TRBV5-6 to TRBJ2-3, with a tentative D call TRBD1 (5 bases). CDR1 and CDR2 from the germline V gene are SGHDT and YYEEEE. V lost 4 bases, J lost 2 bases, and 11 bases lay in between. The CDR3 has 14 amino acids. The CDR3 coding sequence is TGTGCCAGCAGCAGGGGAACGCACACAGATACGCAGTATTTT. Residues: CASSRGTHTDTQYF. Together with reference TRBV5-6 and TRBJ2-3, the CDR3 gives the full variable domain: DAGVTQSPTHLIKTRGQQVTLRCSPKSGHDTVSWYQQALGQGPQFIFQYYEEEERQRGNFPDRFSGHQFPNYSSELNVNALLLGDSALYLCASSRGTHTDTQYFGPGTRLTVL.

This clonotype is medium-sized within its sample. The chain couples TRBV7-9 to TRBJ2-1; a weak D match, TRBD2 (6 bases). The V gene's germline CDR1 is SEHNR and CDR2 FQNEAQ (reference sequence). The V end lost 1 base, the J end lost 0 bases, and 13 bases lay between the germline ends. The CDR3 totals 17 residues. The DNA of the CDR3 is TGTGCCAGCAGCTTAGGGGCAGGGAGGACCTCCTACAATGAGCAGTTCTTC. Translating gives CASSLGAGRTSYNEQFF.

This clonotype showed up just once. A read error is possible here, since a much larger clone lies one base away. The CDR3 carries no conserved terminal phenylalanine or tryptophan, so it likely arises from a read error. The chain carries TRBV19 and TRBJ2-1, with 14 bases identical to TRBD2. Germline lookup yields CDR1 LNHDA and CDR2 SQIVND (reference sequence). Trimming at V came to 4 bases and at J to 8 bases, leaving 4 bases not matched to a gene. The CDR3 has 15 amino acids. CDR3 DNA sequence: TGTGCCAGTAGTAAGGGACTAGCGGGGGTGGATGAGCAGTTCCTC. This codes for CASSKGLAGVDEQFL.

This rearrangement joins TRBV7-9 to TRBJ2-1; D is unclear. Trimming shortened V by 5 bases and J by 8 bases, and 13 bases separated the two germline ends. Germline CDR1 and CDR2: SEHNR and FQNEAQ (reference sequence). CDR3 length: 13 residues. CDR3 nucleotide sequence: TGTGCCAGCAGCCCGACGACGACCGATGAGCAGTTCTTC. Protein: CASSPTTTDEQFF.

The chain recombines TRBV30 with TRBJ2-1; D not resolved. Germline loops: CDR1 GTSNPN, CDR2 SVGIG (reference sequence). Trimming took off 3 bases at V and 0 bases at J, with 9 bases between the two ends. This CDR3 is built from 14 residues. CDR3 in DNA: TGTGCCTGGAGGGCCCGTATCTCCTACAATGAGCAGTTCTTC. Translating gives CAWRARISYNEQFF. The complete variable domain, with remaining parts taken from reference TRBV30 and TRBJ2-1, reads SQTIHQWPATLVQPVGSPLSLECTVEGTSNPNLYWYRQAAGRGLQLLFYSVGIGQISSEVPQNLSASRPQDRQFILSSKKLLLSDSGFYLCAWRARISYNEQFFGPGTRLTVL.

By share, this clonotype ranks as medium-sized (0.01 to 0.1%). This chain joins TRBV4-2 and TRBJ2-3; D uncertain. The CDR3 is 17 residues long. From germline, CDR1 is LGHNA and CDR2 YNFKEQ. V dropped 4 bases and J dropped 2 bases, with 19 bases sitting between them. The CDR3 loop is CASSREPRLAHTDTQYF. The CDR3 DNA reads TGTGCCAGCAGCCGCGAACCCCGGTTGGCACACACAGATACGCAGTATTTT.

This clonotype came up many times. The chain uses TRBV6-5 and TRBJ2-5; 7 nucleotides agree with TRBD2. The trim removed 6 bases at V and 4 bases at J, leaving 5 bases unmatched. The CDR3 is 13 residues long. Per the germline V gene, CDR1 is MNHEY and CDR2 is SVGAGI. CDR3 loop: CASRAGGGETQYF. The CDR3 DNA sequence: TGTGCCAGCAGGGCTGGCGGGGGAGAGACCCAGTACTTC.

This clonotype was seen only a few times. The J gene is TRBJ1-5, the V gene TRBV27, with D hard to call. V was shortened by 6 bases and J by 0 bases, with 12 bases between the two germline ends. Germline V gene sequence: CDR1 MNHEY, CDR2 SMNVEV (reference sequence). The CDR3 is made up of 15 amino acids. The DNA for the CDR3 is TGTGCCAGCAGAGCGGTGAGCTATAGCAATCAGCCCCAGCATTTT. This codes for CASRAVSYSNQPQHF.

The table lists this clonotype with many counts. The rearrangement uses TRBV29-1 and TRBJ2-6, with TRBD2 matching over 8 bases. Looked up from germline, CDR1 is SQVTM and CDR2 is ANQGSEA. The CDR3 spans 16 residues. V gave up 6 bases and J gave up 2 bases; unmatched junction bases: 9. In DNA, the CDR3 is TGCAGCGTCCGGGGGAGCGGGAGTCCTGGGGCCAACGTCCTGACTTTC. As protein: CSVRGSGSPGANVLTF.

There are many counts of this clonotype. This chain joins TRBV7-2 and TRBJ2-1, with D tentatively TRBD2 (6 bases). Germline V gene lookup returns CDR1 SGHTA and CDR2 FQGNSA. The CDR3 extends over 15 amino acids. Trimming stripped 4 bases from V and 1 base from J, with 11 bases between. The CDR3 bases are TGTGCCAGCAGCTCTAGACTAGGATCCTACAATGAGCAGTTCTTC. Residues: CASSSRLGSYNEQFF.

This clonotype occurred many times. The genes are TRBV12-3 or TRBV12-4 and TRBJ2-6; D gene ambiguous. The V and J ends lost 5 bases and 4 bases respectively, with 9 bases between them. This CDR3 is built from 14 residues. CDR3 in DNA: TGTGCCAGCAGTCAAGATGCCGGGGCCAACGTCCTGACTTTC. The encoded protein is CASSQDAGANVLTF.

This clonotype was counted at least ten times. The rearrangement links TRBV7-2 to TRBJ1-2; 9 bases align to TRBD1. Germline CDR1 SGHTA, CDR2 FQGNSA. This CDR3 is 14 amino acids long. The J segment lost 2 bases and the V segment lost 3 bases, leaving 1 base of the junction unmatched. CDR3 residues: CASSLGQGNYGYTF. Here the CDR3 DNA reads TGTGCCAGCAGCTTGGGACAGGGAAACTATGGCTACACCTTC.

This clonotype was picked up many times. CDR3 coding DNA: TGTGCCAGCAGGGGTCCGTTAGCCAAAAACATTCAGTACTTC. Translation gives CASRGPLAKNIQYF. The rearrangement links TRBV2 to TRBJ2-4; D is unclear. V lost 6 bases and J 0 bases, leaving 9 bases between the germline ends. The CDR3 extends over 14 amino acids. Germline-derived CDR1 and CDR2 are SNHLY and FYNNEI. The full variable domain, in which reference TRBV2 and TRBJ2-4 provide the parts outside the CDR3, is EPEVTQTPSHQVTQMGQEVILRCVPISNHLYFYWYRQILGQKVEFLVSFYNNEISEKSEIFDDQFSVERPDGSNFTLKIRSTKLEDSAMYFCASRGPLAKNIQYFGAGTRLSVL.

This clonotype rates as medium-sized. V gene TRBV27 combines with J gene TRBJ2-3; 9 positions match TRBD1. Germline CDR1 is MNHEY and CDR2 is SMNVEV (reference sequence). After removal of 5 bases from V and 3 bases from J, the junction contained 6 bases not matched to a gene. The CDR3 spans 15 residues. The CDR3 nucleotides are TGTGCCAGCAGTCCCCGGGACAGGGCTACAGATACGCAGTATTTT. Translating it yields CASSPRDRATDTQYF.

This clonotype is labeled medium-sized. This chain links TRBV12-3 or TRBV12-4 with TRBJ1-1, with 8 bases aligning to TRBD1. The CDR3 spans 13 residues. The V segment lost 3 bases and the J segment 5 bases; nucleotides outside the gene matches: 2. CDR3 protein: CASSFTGGTEAFF. CDR3 nucleotides: TGTGCCAGCAGTTTTACAGGGGGAACTGAAGCTTTCTTT.

The table lists this clonotype with many counts. The J gene is TRBJ2-7, the V gene TRBV12-3 or TRBV12-4; 8 bases are a match to TRBD1. The length of the CDR3 is 15 residues. Losses at the gene ends were 5 bases for V and 2 bases for J; bases not matched to a gene: 8. In DNA, the CDR3 is TGTGCCAGCAGTAATGTCGGGACAGGCACCTACGAGCAGTACTTC. This codes for CASSNVGTGTYEQYF.

This clonotype counts as medium-sized. The chain links TRBV5-4 to TRBJ2-7, with 10 nucleotides matching TRBD2. CDR3 length equals 18 residues. CDR1 and CDR2 (germline): SGHNT, YYREEE (reference sequence). V dropped 2 bases and J dropped 1; count of bases not matched to a gene: 12. CDR3 bases: TGTGCCAGCAGCTTAGCGGGAGGGCCTTCCGTGGGATCCTACGAGCAGTACTTC. This sequence encodes CASSLAGGPSVGSYEQYF.

This clonotype ranks as medium-sized. V usage is TRBV7-2 and J usage is TRBJ2-7, with 11 bases lining up with TRBD2. Germline loops: CDR1 SGHTA, CDR2 FQGNSA. This CDR3 is 16 amino acids long. V lost 1 base and J lost 3; bases outside the gene matches: 5. The CDR3 protein is CASSLEGTSGYYEQYF. The CDR3 coding sequence is TGTGCCAGCAGCTTAGAGGGGACTAGCGGATACTACGAGCAGTACTTC.

This sequence joins TRBV27 and TRBJ2-5; D is unclear. The CDR3 totals 14 residues. The germline V gene encodes CDR1 MNHEY and CDR2 SMNVEV (reference sequence). Trimming shortened V by 8 bases and J by 7 bases, and 20 bases separated the two germline ends. This chain's CDR3 is CASGMTLNRGTQYF. The CDR3 DNA reads TGTGCCAGCGGGATGACACTCAATAGAGGGACCCAGTACTTC.

V is TRBV9 and J is TRBJ2-3; D possibly corresponds to TRBD2 (6 bases). Per the germline V gene, CDR1 is SGDLS and CDR2 is YYNGEE. There are 15 residues in the CDR3. Trimming shortened V by 0 bases and J by 4 bases, and 12 bases separated the two germline ends. The CDR3 here is CASSVAGTSPDTQYF. DNA for the CDR3: TGTGCCAGCAGCGTAGCTGGAACTAGCCCAGATACGCAGTATTTT.